Reported below is one T cell receptor (beta chain). This entry comes from a study of CD8+ T cells in alopecia areata. Study summary: A regimen of oral tofacitinib, 5 to 10 mg twice daily, was given to treated patients.

RNA was extracted and reverse transcribed into cDNA as the sequencing template. Some clones are missing from TCRdb's copy, which holds only in-frame ones; the method was immunoSEQ multiplex PCR. Found here are roughly 98,000 clones, roughly three fifths of them singletons; the top ten hold around 15%. V lost 5 bases and J 3 bases, leaving 10 bases between the germline ends. From germline, CDR1 is SGHVS and CDR2 FQNEAQ. The CDR3 runs 13 residues. As for treatment: oral pan-JAK inhibitor, 5-10 mg twice daily. This specimen consisted of CD8+ T cells sorted from blood, obtained at week 4, from a patient treated with tofacitinib. The rearrangement joins TRBV7-8 to TRBJ1-1; a weak D match, TRBD1 (5 bases). This receptor was identified in a human donor with alopecia areata. CDR3 nucleotide sequence: TGTGCCAGCAGCCCAATGGGGGACACTGAAGCTTTCTTT. This codes for CASSPMGDTEAFF.